This TCR beta chain was documented in a study of blood T cell repertoires in COVID-19. About the study: There were acute and convalescent COVID-19 samples, and they came from the United States, Italy and Spain. The cDNA or gDNA used as material had been derived from T cells, B-cell-depleted T cells, or PBMCs.

Clones were sequenced by immunoSEQ multiplex PCR, and TCRdb holds only the in-frame ones, with some missing. The table has about half a million clones, roughly 87% seen once. CDR1 is SGHVS, CDR2 FQNEAQ, per germline. CDR3 length: 15 amino acids. V was pared by 2 bases and J by 2 bases, with 13 bases between. Seattle patient enrollment occurred during active infection, with longitudinal follow-up thereafter. Input material: peripheral blood. This TCR was sampled from a man between 18 and 29 years old with COVID-19, enrolled during active disease. V and J are TRBV7-8 and TRBJ2-7; tentatively, D is TRBD2 (5 bases). For the CDR3, the DNA is TGTGCCAGCAGCTTACTAAAACGGGGTCCCTACGAGCAGTACTTC. It specifies CASSLLKRGPYEQYF.